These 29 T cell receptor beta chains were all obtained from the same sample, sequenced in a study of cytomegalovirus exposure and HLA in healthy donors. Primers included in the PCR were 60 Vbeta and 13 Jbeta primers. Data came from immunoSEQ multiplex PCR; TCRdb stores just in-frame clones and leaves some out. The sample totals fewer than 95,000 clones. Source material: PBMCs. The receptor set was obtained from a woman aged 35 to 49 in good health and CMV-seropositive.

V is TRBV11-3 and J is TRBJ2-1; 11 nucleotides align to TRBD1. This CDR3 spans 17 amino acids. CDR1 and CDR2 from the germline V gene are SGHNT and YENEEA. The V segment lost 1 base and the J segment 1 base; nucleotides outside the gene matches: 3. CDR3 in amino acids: CASSLAGQGVSYNEQFF. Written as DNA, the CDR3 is TGTGCCAGCAGCTTAGCGGGACAGGGGGTATCCTACAATGAGCAGTTCTTC.

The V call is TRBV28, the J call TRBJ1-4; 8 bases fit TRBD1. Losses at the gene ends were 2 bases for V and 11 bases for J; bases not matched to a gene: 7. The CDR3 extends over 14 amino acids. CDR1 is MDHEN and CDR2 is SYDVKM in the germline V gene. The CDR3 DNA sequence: TGTGCCAGCAGTTTACAGGGGGCCGGTGGGAAACTGTTTTTT. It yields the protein CASSLQGAGGKLFF.

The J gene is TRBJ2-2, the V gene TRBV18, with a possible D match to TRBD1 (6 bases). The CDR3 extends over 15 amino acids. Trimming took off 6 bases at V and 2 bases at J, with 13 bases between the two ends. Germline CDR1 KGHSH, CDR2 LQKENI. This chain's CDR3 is CASSARGINTGELFF. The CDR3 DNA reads TGTGCCAGCTCCGCCAGGGGAATAAACACCGGGGAGCTGTTTTTT.

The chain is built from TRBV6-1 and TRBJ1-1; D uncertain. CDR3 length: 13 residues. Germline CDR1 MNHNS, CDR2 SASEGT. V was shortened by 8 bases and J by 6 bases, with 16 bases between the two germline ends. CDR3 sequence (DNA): TGTGCCAGCGTTTTAGCCGAGCGCCCTGAAGCTTTCTTT. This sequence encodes CASVLAERPEAFF.

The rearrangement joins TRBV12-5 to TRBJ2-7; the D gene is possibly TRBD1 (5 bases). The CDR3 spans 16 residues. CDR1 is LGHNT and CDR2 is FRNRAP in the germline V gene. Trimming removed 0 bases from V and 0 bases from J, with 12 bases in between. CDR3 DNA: TGTGCTAGTGGTTTGGTTAATGGTCAGGGCTCCTACGAGCAGTACTTC. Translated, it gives CASGLVNGQGSYEQYF.

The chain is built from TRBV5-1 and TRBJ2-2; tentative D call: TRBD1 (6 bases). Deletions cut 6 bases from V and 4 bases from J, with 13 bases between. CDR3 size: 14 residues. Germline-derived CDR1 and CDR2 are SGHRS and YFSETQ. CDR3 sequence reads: CASNPGARTGELFF. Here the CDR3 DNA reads TGCGCCAGCAACCCAGGGGCGCGCACCGGGGAGCTGTTTTTT.

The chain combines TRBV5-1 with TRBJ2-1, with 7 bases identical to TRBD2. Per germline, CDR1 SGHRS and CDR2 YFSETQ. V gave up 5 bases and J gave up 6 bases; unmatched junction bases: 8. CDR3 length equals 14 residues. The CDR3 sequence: CASRDPSGSNEQFF. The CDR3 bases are TGCGCCAGCAGGGATCCTAGCGGAAGCAATGAGCAGTTCTTC.

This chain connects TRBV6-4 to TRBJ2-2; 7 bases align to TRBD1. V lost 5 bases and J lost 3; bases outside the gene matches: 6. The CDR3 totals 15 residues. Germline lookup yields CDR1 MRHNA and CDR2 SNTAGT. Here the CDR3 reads CASSRTGTDTGELFF. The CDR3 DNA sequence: TGTGCCAGCAGTCGAACTGGGACAGACACCGGGGAGCTGTTTTTT.

DNA of the CDR3: TGTGCCAGCAGCTTGTGGTCTGGGGCTTATGGAAACACCATATATTTT. This codes for CASSLWSGAYGNTIYF. V usage is TRBV5-4 and J usage is TRBJ1-3; D might be TRBD1 (5 bases). Germline values: CDR1 SGHNT, CDR2 YYREEE (reference sequence). The CDR3 runs to 16 residues. The germline V and J ends were trimmed by 1 base and 3 bases, with 14 bases remaining between them.

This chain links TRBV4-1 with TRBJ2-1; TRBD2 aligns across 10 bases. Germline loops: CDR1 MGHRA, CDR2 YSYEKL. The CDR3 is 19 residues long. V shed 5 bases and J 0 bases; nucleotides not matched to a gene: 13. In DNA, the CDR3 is TGCGCCAGCAGCGGCGGAGTAGCGGGGGGCCAGAGCTCCTACAATGAGCAGTTCTTC. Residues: CASSGGVAGGQSSYNEQFF.

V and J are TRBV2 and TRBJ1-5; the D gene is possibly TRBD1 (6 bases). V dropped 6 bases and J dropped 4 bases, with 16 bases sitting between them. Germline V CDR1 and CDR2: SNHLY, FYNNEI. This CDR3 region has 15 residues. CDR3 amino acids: CASRGLAGANQPQHF. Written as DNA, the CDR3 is TGTGCCAGCAGGGGGCTAGCGGGGGCGAATCAGCCCCAGCATTTT.

In nucleotides, the CDR3 is TGTGCCAGCAGCCAACCCATCCGGGATAACACTGAAGCTTTCTTT. Translation: CASSQPIRDNTEAFF. The chain couples TRBV7-8 to TRBJ1-1; D is undetermined. The V end lost 5 bases, the J end lost 2 bases, and 15 bases lay between the germline ends. This CDR3 contains 15 residues. CDR1 and CDR2 (germline): SGHVS, FQNEAQ.

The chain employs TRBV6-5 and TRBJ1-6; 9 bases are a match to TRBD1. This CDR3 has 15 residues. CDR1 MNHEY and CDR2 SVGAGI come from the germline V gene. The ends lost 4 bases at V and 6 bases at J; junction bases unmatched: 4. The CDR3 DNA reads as TGTGCCAGCAGTTCCCCGGGACAGGGTAATTCACCCCTCCACTTT. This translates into CASSSPGQGNSPLHF.

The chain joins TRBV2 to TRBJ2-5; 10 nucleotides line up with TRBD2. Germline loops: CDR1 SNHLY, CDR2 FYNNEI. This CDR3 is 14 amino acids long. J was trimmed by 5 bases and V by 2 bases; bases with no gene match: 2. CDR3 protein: CASSELAGAETQYF. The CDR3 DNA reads TGTGCCAGCAGTGAACTAGCGGGGGCGGAGACCCAGTACTTC.

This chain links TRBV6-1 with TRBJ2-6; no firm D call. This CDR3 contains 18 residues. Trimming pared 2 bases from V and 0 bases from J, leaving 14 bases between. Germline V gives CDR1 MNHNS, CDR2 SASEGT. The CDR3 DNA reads TGTGCCAGCAGTGAACCTCGGAGTATAGTCTCTGGGGCCAACGTCCTGACTTTC. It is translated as CASSEPRSIVSGANVLTF.

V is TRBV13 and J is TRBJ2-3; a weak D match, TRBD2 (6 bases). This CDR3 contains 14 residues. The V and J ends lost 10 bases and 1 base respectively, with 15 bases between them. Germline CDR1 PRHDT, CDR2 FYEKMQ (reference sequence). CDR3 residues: CATRVWGGTDTQYF. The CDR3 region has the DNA TGTGCCACCCGTGTCTGGGGGGGCACAGATACGCAGTATTTT.

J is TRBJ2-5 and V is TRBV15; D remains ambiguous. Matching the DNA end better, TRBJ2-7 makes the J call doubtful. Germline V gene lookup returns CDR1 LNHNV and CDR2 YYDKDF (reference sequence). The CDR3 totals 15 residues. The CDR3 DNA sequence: TGTGCCACCAGCAGAACTGCAGACATGTCCTACGAGCAGTACTTC. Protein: CATSRTADMSYEQYF.

The chain's CDR3 is CASSLEGVSGANVLTF. In DNA, the CDR3 is TGTGCCAGCAGTTTAGAGGGGGTCTCTGGGGCCAACGTCCTGACTTTC. The chain has TRBV27 and TRBJ2-6; tentatively, D is TRBD1 (6 bases). There are 16 residues in the CDR3. Germline V gene data show CDR1 as MNHEY and CDR2 as SMNVEV (reference sequence). Trimming pared 2 bases from V and 0 bases from J, leaving 8 bases between.

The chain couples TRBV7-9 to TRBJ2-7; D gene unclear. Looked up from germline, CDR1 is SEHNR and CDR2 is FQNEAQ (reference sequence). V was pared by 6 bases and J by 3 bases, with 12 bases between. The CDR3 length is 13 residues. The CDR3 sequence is CASSLRRSYEQYF. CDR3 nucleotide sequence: TGTGCCAGCAGTCTCCGTAGAAGCTACGAGCAGTACTTC.

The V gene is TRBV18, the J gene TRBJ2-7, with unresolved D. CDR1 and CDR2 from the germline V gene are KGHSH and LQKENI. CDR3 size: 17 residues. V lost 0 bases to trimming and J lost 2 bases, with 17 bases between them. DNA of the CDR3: TGTGCCAGCTCACCACCTACCCCAGTGAACAAGACCTACGAGCAGTACTTC. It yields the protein CASSPPTPVNKTYEQYF. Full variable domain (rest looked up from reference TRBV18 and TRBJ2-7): NAGVMQNPRHLVRRRGQEARLRCSPMKGHSHVYWYRQLPEEGLKFMVYLQKENIIDESGMPKERFSAEFPKEGPSILRIQQVVRGDSAAYFCASSPPTPVNKTYEQYFGPGTRLTVT.

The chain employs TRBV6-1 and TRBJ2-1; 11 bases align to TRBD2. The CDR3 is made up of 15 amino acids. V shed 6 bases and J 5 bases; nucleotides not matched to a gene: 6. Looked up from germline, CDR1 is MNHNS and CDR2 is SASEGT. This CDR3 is CASSDPGLADNEQFF. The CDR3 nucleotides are TGTGCCAGCAGCGATCCGGGACTAGCGGACAATGAGCAGTTCTTC.

The CDR3 bases are TGCGCCAGCCGGAAGACTAGCGGGGTATACAATGAGCAGTTCTTC. Protein sequence: CASRKTSGVYNEQFF. The J gene is TRBJ2-1, the V gene TRBV5-1; 11 positions match TRBD2. Germline V gene data show CDR1 as SGHRS and CDR2 as YFSETQ. The CDR3 extends over 15 amino acids. Germline trimming cut 7 bases from V and 4 bases from J; bases unmatched to any gene: 7.

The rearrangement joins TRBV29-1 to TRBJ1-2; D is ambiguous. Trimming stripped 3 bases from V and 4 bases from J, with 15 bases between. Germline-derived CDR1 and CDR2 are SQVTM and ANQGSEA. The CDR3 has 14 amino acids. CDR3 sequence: CSVERATTIYGYTF. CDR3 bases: TGCAGCGTTGAGAGGGCTACTACAATCTATGGCTACACCTTC.

The CDR3 nucleotides read TGCGCCAGCAGCCAAGCAGGTCTTACAGGGGGGAGGGGCTACACCTTC. This sequence encodes CASSQAGLTGGRGYTF. The chain is built from TRBV4-3 and TRBJ1-2; 8 bases align to TRBD1. The CDR3 has 16 amino acids. The trim removed 1 base at V and 8 bases at J, leaving 12 bases unmatched. The germline gives CDR1 LGHNA, CDR2 YSLEER.

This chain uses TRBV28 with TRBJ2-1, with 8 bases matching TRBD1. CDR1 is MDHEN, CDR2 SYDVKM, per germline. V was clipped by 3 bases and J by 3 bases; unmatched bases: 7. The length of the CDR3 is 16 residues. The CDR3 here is CASSFMGTGGYNEQFF. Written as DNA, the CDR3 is TGTGCCAGCAGTTTTATGGGGACAGGAGGCTACAATGAGCAGTTCTTC.

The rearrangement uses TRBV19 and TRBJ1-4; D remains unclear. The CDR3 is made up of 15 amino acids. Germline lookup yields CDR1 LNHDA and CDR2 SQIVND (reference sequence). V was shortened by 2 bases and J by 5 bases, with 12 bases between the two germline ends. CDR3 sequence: CASSISGALNEKLFF. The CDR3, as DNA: TGTGCCAGTAGTATATCCGGAGCTTTAAATGAAAAACTGTTTTTT.

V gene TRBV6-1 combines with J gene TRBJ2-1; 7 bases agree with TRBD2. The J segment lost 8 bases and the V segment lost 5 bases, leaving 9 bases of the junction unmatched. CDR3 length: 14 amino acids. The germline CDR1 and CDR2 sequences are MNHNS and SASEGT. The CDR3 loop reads CASSRAGAIDEQFF. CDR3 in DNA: TGTGCCAGCAGTCGGGCGGGAGCTATCGATGAGCAGTTCTTC.

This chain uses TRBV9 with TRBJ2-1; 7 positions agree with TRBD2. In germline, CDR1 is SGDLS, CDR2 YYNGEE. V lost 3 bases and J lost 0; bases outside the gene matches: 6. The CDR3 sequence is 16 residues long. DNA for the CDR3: TGTGCCAGCAGCGGCAGACTAGCCCACTCCTACAATGAGCAGTTCTTC. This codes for CASSGRLAHSYNEQFF.

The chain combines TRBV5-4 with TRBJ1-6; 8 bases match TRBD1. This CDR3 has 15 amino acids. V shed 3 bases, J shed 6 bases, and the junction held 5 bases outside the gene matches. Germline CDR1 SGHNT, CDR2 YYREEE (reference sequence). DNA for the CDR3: TGTGCCAGCAGCTCCGGACAGGGCTTTAATTCACCCCTCCACTTT. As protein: CASSSGQGFNSPLHF.